The present T cell receptor (beta chain) was sequenced within a study of CD8 T cells in Susac syndrome. Overall study context: Patients with Susac syndrome who were sequenced included five or six with active disease and roughly eight in remission.

The germline V gene has CDR1 DFQATT and CDR2 SNEGSKA (reference sequence). The trim removed 0 bases at V and 4 bases at J, leaving 5 bases unmatched. The CDR3 contains 14 residues. Random hexamers were used to reverse transcribe about 0.5 to 1 ug of RNA. In TCRdb, the immunoSEQ multiplex PCR reads were re-called with MiXCR into one record per CDR3 protein. The repertoire holds approximately 100,000 distinct CDR3 sequences, with approximately 94% as singletons. About this clonotype: Its antigen is not identified.

Regarding the study as a whole: The study's TCR sequencing and HLA analysis covered a relatively small number of individuals, and the study acknowledged this. The authors found around 17 Susac-specific public clones in total CD8+ repertoires and a few in CD8+ TEMRA repertoires. The peak of CD8+ clonal expansion in Susac was seen in TEMRA cells and active patients.

The material sequenced was CD8+ T cells from PBMCs. The genes are TRBV20-1 and TRBJ2-5; 7 nucleotides match TRBD2. This TCR was sampled from a human donor with Susac syndrome. CDR3 amino acids: CSARETSFLETQYF. The CDR3 bases are TGCAGTGCTAGAGAGACTAGCTTTTTAGAGACCCAGTACTTC.